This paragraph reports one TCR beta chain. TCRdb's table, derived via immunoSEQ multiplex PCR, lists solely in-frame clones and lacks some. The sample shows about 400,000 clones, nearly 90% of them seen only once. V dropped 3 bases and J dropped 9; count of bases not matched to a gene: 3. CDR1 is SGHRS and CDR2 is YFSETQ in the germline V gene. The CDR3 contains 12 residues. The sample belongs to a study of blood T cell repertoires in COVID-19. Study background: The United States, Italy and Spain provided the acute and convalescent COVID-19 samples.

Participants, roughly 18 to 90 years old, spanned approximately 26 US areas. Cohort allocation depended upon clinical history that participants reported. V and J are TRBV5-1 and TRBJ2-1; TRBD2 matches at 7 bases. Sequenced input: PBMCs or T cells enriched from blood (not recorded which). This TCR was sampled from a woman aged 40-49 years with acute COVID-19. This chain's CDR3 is CASSWTSTEQFF. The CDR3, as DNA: TGCGCCAGCAGCTGGACTAGTACTGAGCAGTTCTTC.